This T cell receptor beta chain was recovered during a study of cytomegalovirus exposure and HLA in healthy donors. Turning to the study itself: Among the 300 to 400 donors who were genotyped, about 79% fell in the genetic ancestry cluster that is associated with self-reported Caucasian donors. General observations from the study: Later on, a genetic analysis was performed. It linked a missense variant in DCLRE1C with V- and J-gene trimming of TCR beta. According to reports, the classifier identified cytomegalovirus status with high specificity and sensitivity.

The PCR employed 60 Vbeta primers together with 13 Jbeta primers. Here immunoSEQ multiplex PCR was the method, and the copy in TCRdb shows in-frame clones only, minus some. This table has 110,000 to 150,000 clones, 60% to 75% appearing once. V dropped 7 bases and J dropped 11; count of bases not matched to a gene: 11. Germline lookup yields CDR1 PRHDT and CDR2 FYEKMQ (reference sequence). This CDR3 has 13 amino acids. This clone was counted a few times. Its target is unknown. V is TRBV13 and J is TRBJ2-4; 7 bases agree with TRBD2. Sequencing was done on a sample of PBMCs. The clonotype originates from a man aged 25-40 years in good health and CMV-seronegative. CDR3 sequence reads: CASTRAGEVVQYF. The CDR3 DNA sequence: TGTGCCAGCACCCGGGCGGGGGAAGTAGTTCAGTACTTC.